One sample yielded the 28 T cell receptor beta chains listed below, sequenced in a study of shared clonotypes between healthy human individuals. Assay used: immunoSEQ multiplex PCR; TCRdb lists only in-frame clones, some missing. The sample yields 600,000 to 750,000 clones, about two thirds seen once. The sequencing input was memory CD4+ T cells sorted from blood. Subset described: CD45RA-negative fraction. The receptors here all came from a woman aged 25-40 years in good health.

The chain carries TRBV7-8 and TRBJ2-3; D is possibly TRBD2 (6 bases). V lost 2 bases, J lost 3 bases, and 15 bases lay in between. This CDR3 has 16 residues. CDR1 is SGHVS, CDR2 FQNEAQ, per germline. The CDR3 protein is CASSLRGAGWTDTQYF. The CDR3 coding sequence is TGTGCCAGCAGCTTACGCGGGGCGGGTTGGACAGATACGCAGTATTTT.

The CDR3 DNA reads as TGTGCCAGCAGCTATGGGTTTCGGGGAACTGGAAACACCATATATTTT. Protein sequence: CASSYGFRGTGNTIYF. The chain uses TRBV5-4 and TRBJ1-3; D gene unclear. CDR3 length: 16 residues. The germline gives CDR1 SGHNT, CDR2 YYREEE (reference sequence). V lost 3 bases, J lost 2 bases, and 15 bases lay in between. The full variable domain, in which reference TRBV5-4 and TRBJ1-3 provide the parts outside the CDR3, is ETGVTQSPTHLIKTRGQQVTLRCSSQSGHNTVSWYQQALGQGPQFIFQYYREEENGRGNFPPRFSGLQFPNYSSELNVNALELDDSALYLCASSYGFRGTGNTIYFGEGSWLTVV.

The chain employs TRBV28 and TRBJ2-2; D is uncertain. The V end lost 6 bases, the J end lost 9 bases, and 17 bases lay between the germline ends. CDR1 and CDR2 (germline): MDHEN, SYDVKM. The CDR3 is 14 amino acids. The CDR3 DNA reads TGTGCCAGCAGACCAGAGACAAAAGACTGGGAGCTGTTTTTT. Amino acids: CASRPETKDWELFF.

This chain connects TRBV30 to TRBJ1-1; D is possibly TRBD1 (5 bases). Deletions cut 3 bases from V and 7 bases from J, with 12 bases between. The CDR3 totals 12 residues. Germline CDR1 reads GTSNPN; CDR2 reads SVGIG (reference sequence). The CDR3 is CAWSKMGLEAFF. CDR3 DNA sequence: TGTGCCTGGAGCAAAATGGGGCTTGAAGCTTTCTTT.

The chain recombines TRBV18 with TRBJ1-5, with D perhaps matching TRBD1 (6 bases). Looked up from germline, CDR1 is KGHSH and CDR2 is LQKENI. CDR3 length: 13 amino acids. V was cut by 6 bases and J by 5 bases, with 11 bases left in between. The CDR3 sequence: CASSRGADQPQHF. CDR3 bases: TGTGCCAGCTCCCGGGGGGCCGATCAGCCCCAGCATTTT.

This chain connects TRBV6-1 to TRBJ1-5; D call uncertain. Germline CDR1 is MNHNS and CDR2 is SASEGT. V lost 7 bases, J lost 4 bases, and 11 bases lay in between. This CDR3 region has 13 residues. The CDR3 protein is CASTRRLNQPQHF. The CDR3 region has the DNA TGTGCCAGCACACGACGGCTGAATCAGCCCCAGCATTTT.

As regards this clone: Since a far larger clone is one base different, this is likely a read error. This sample includes further DNA sequences coding for the same CDR3. V gene TRBV28 combines with J gene TRBJ2-7; D not certain. The CDR3 totals 12 residues. V dropped 6 bases and J dropped 0 bases, with 6 bases sitting between them. The germline gives CDR1 MDHEN, CDR2 SYDVKM. CDR3 sequence (DNA): TGTGCCAGCAGCCTGAGCTCCTACGAGCAGTACTTC. It is translated as CASSLSSYEQYF.

This chain uses TRBV23-1 with TRBJ2-7; the match to TRBD1 covers 8 bases. TRBV23-1 is designated an ORF whose function remains uncertain. V was clipped by 4 bases and J by 3 bases; unmatched bases: 11. The CDR3 spans 16 residues. CDR3 DNA sequence: TGCGCCAGCAGTCCCCCGGGACAGGCATCCTTCTACGAGCAGTACTTC. This translates into CASSPPGQASFYEQYF.

The sample holds one count of this clone. Other DNA variants within this sample encode the same CDR3. The CDR3 DNA is TGCAGCGTTGGGGACAGCTACGAGCAGTACTTC. It codes for CSVGDSYEQYF. V and J are TRBV29-1 and TRBJ2-7; 7 bases are a match to TRBD1. After removal of 4 bases from V and 3 bases from J, the junction contained 0 bases not matched to a gene. The CDR3 sequence is 11 residues long. From germline, CDR1 is SQVTM and CDR2 ANQGSEA.

V usage is TRBV7-9 and J usage is TRBJ2-1; weak D call: TRBD2 (5 bases). Germline CDR1 and CDR2: SEHNR and FQNEAQ (reference sequence). Trimming cost V 1 base and J 10 bases, with 8 bases left between them. The CDR3 spans 12 residues. The CDR3 DNA is TGTGCCAGCAGCTTAGTGGCGGGCGAGCAGTTCTTC. Translated, it gives CASSLVAGEQFF.

For this clone: The sample holds other DNA sequences that translate to the same CDR3. This rearrangement joins TRBV6-1 to TRBJ2-6; D possibly corresponds to TRBD1 (5 bases). The germline V gene has CDR1 MNHNS and CDR2 SASEGT. Trimming took 3 bases from V and 2 from J, leaving 8 bases between them. The CDR3 runs to 15 residues. The CDR3 loop is CASSDQGTGANVLTF. The DNA for the CDR3 is TGTGCCAGCAGTGACCAGGGAACTGGGGCCAACGTCCTGACTTTC.

The gene calls are TRBV25-1 and TRBJ2-1; the match to TRBD2 covers 8 bases. Germline V gene lookup returns CDR1 MGHDK and CDR2 SYGVNS. The CDR3 covers 13 residues. The V and J ends lost 6 bases and 5 bases, in that order; junction bases with no gene match: 3. CDR3 in DNA: TGTGCCAGCAGAACTAGCGGAAACAATGAGCAGTTCTTC. Residues: CASRTSGNNEQFF.

This chain connects TRBV7-9 to TRBJ1-5; D remains unclear. This CDR3 comprises 12 residues. V shed 3 bases and J shed 6 bases, with 6 bases lying between them. From germline, CDR1 is SEHNR and CDR2 FQNEAQ (reference sequence). CDR3 coding DNA: TGTGCCAGCAGCTTGGATGTTCAGCCCCAGCATTTT. It codes for CASSLDVQPQHF. Based on the CDR3 plus reference TRBV7-9 and TRBJ1-5, the full variable domain is DTGVSQNPRHKITKRGQNVTFRCDPISEHNRLYWYRQTLGQGPEFLTYFQNEAQLEKSRLLSDRFSAERPKGSFSTLEIQRTEQGDSAMYLCASSLDVQPQHFGDGTRLSIL.

Concerning this clone: The identical CDR3 is also encoded by other nucleotide sequences in the sample. This sequence joins TRBV13 and TRBJ2-7, with D unclear. Trimming removed 2 bases from V and 6 bases from J, with 5 bases in between. CDR1 is PRHDT, CDR2 FYEKMQ, per germline (reference sequence). CDR3 size: 11 residues. The CDR3 coding sequence is TGTGCCAGCAGCTTACATGGCGAGCAGTACTTC. It encodes CASSLHGEQYF. Variable domain in full (rest from reference TRBV13 and TRBJ2-7): AAGVIQSPRHLIKEKRETATLKCYPIPRHDTVYWYQQGPGQDPQFLISFYEKMQSDKGSIPDRFSAQQFSDYHSELNMSSLELGDSALYFCASSLHGEQYFGPGTRLTVT.

This rearrangement joins TRBV6-4 to TRBJ2-3; D may correspond to TRBD1 or TRBD2 (5 bases each). Trimming cost V 4 bases and J 0 bases, with 8 bases left between them. The CDR3 has 14 amino acids. Germline V gene data show CDR1 as MRHNA and CDR2 as SNTAGT. DNA for the CDR3: TGTGCCAGCAGTGCGGGGCTTAGCACAGATACGCAGTATTTT. Translating it yields CASSAGLSTDTQYF.

The V and J genes are TRBV19 and TRBJ2-1; no firm D call. The ends were cut back, 6 bases at V and 0 bases at J, with 15 bases in the middle. Germline CDR1 LNHDA, CDR2 SQIVND (reference sequence). The CDR3 is 16 residues long. CDR3 region: CASSKPTASSYNEQFF. DNA of the CDR3: TGTGCCAGTAGCAAGCCGACGGCAAGCTCCTACAATGAGCAGTTCTTC.

The chain recombines TRBV11-2 with TRBJ2-3; D remains unclear. Trimming took 8 bases from V and 5 from J, leaving 8 bases between them. Germline CDR1 and CDR2: SGHAT and FQNNGV. The CDR3 runs to 11 residues. This CDR3 is CASGIGDTQYF. The CDR3 nucleotides read TGTGCCAGCGGAATTGGAGATACGCAGTATTTT.

The V and J genes are TRBV6-1 and TRBJ1-2, with TRBD1 matching 9 bases. Trimming cost V 6 bases and J 6 bases; bases outside gene matches: 8. The CDR3 has 14 amino acids. Germline CDR1 is MNHNS and CDR2 is SASEGT. Here the CDR3 reads CASRETGGANGYTF. In nucleotides, the CDR3 is TGTGCCAGCAGGGAAACAGGGGGCGCAAATGGCTACACCTTC.

The CDR3 sequence: CASSYSGSAYEQYF. The CDR3 DNA sequence: TGTGCCAGCAGCTATAGCGGGAGTGCTTACGAGCAGTACTTC. V gene TRBV7-2 combines with J gene TRBJ2-7, with 9 bases aligning to TRBD2. Germline loops: CDR1 SGHTA, CDR2 FQGNSA. V lost 4 bases and J lost 4; bases outside the gene matches: 5. This CDR3 has 14 residues.

The chain recombines TRBV2 with TRBJ1-5; no definite D call. There are 14 residues in the CDR3. Germline-derived CDR1 and CDR2 are SNHLY and FYNNEI. Trimming removed 3 bases at V and 6 bases at J, with 12 bases between. CDR3 protein: CASSEYGVSQPQHF. The CDR3 DNA sequence: TGTGCCAGCAGTGAGTACGGGGTGAGTCAGCCCCAGCATTTT. Full variable domain (missing parts from reference TRBV2 and TRBJ1-5): EPEVTQTPSHQVTQMGQEVILRCVPISNHLYFYWYRQILGQKVEFLVSFYNNEISEKSEIFDDQFSVERPDGSNFTLKIRSTKLEDSAMYFCASSEYGVSQPQHFGDGTRLSIL.

The V call is TRBV4-2, the J call TRBJ2-2; possibly TRBD1 or TRBD2 for D (5 bases each). From germline, CDR1 is LGHNA and CDR2 YNFKEQ. V gave up 2 bases and J gave up 0 bases, with 16 bases separating them. The CDR3 extends over 18 amino acids. DNA of the CDR3: TGTGCCAGCAGCCAAAGGGCACCGGGACCAACGAACACCGGGGAGCTGTTTTTT. Protein: CASSQRAPGPTNTGELFF.

The chain recombines TRBV28 with TRBJ1-1; the D gene is possibly TRBD1 (5 bases). The germline V gene encodes CDR1 MDHEN and CDR2 SYDVKM. The CDR3 extends over 16 amino acids. V lost 6 bases and J 1 base, leaving 18 bases between the germline ends. The CDR3 spells CASRGWVGGRNTEAFF. As DNA, the CDR3 is TGTGCCAGCAGGGGTTGGGTCGGGGGGAGGAACACTGAAGCTTTCTTT.

This clone was seen more than once but under ten times. V is TRBV7-3 and J is TRBJ2-2; the D gene is possibly TRBD1 (6 bases). The length of the CDR3 is 14 residues. Trimming shortened V by 4 bases and J by 3 bases, and 9 bases separated the two germline ends. Germline V lookup: CDR1 SGHTA, CDR2 FQGTGA. CDR3 DNA: TGTGCCAGCAGCTCCGGACAGCACACCGGGGAGCTGTTTTTT. This encodes CASSSGQHTGELFF.

The rearrangement uses TRBV27 and TRBJ2-3, with 9 bases aligning to TRBD1. The trim removed 3 bases at V and 4 bases at J, leaving 5 bases unmatched. Germline CDR1 reads MNHEY; CDR2 reads SMNVEV (reference sequence). The length of the CDR3 is 15 residues. This chain's CDR3 is CASSFMTGGADTQYF. The CDR3 DNA reads TGTGCCAGCAGTTTTATGACAGGGGGGGCAGATACGCAGTATTTT.

As for this clone: Other DNA sequences in the sample encode the same CDR3. The chain uses TRBV11-2 and TRBJ2-7; TRBD1 matches 7 bases. The CDR3 has 14 amino acids. Germline CDR1 SGHAT, CDR2 FQNNGV. After removal of 5 bases from V and 3 bases from J, the junction contained 7 bases not matched to a gene. CDR3 DNA: TGTGCCAGCAGCCGCCAACGGGACAGCTACGAGCAGTACTTC. This codes for CASSRQRDSYEQYF.

There are a few counts of this clone. The chain recombines TRBV6-5 with TRBJ2-1; 10 bases line up with TRBD2. CDR1 and CDR2 from the germline V gene are MNHEY and SVGAGI. The CDR3 runs to 16 residues. With 2 bases clipped from V and 8 bases from J, the junction kept 9 bases outside the gene matches. The CDR3 here is CASSYVSAGGGHEQFF. The CDR3 DNA sequence: TGTGCCAGCAGTTACGTCTCAGCGGGAGGGGGCCATGAGCAGTTCTTC.

The chain couples TRBV6-7 to TRBJ2-1; TRBD1 or TRBD2 may be the D gene (5 bases each). TRBV6-7 is filed as an ORF, its function uncertain. The V and J ends lost 2 bases and 12 bases respectively, with 20 bases between them. The CDR3 consists of 15 residues. CDR3 sequence: CASSYGAAPVRVQFF. For the CDR3, the DNA is TGTGCCAGCAGTTACGGAGCGGCACCAGTCAGGGTGCAGTTCTTC.

The chain employs TRBV28 and TRBJ2-1; D not resolved. Per germline, CDR1 MDHEN and CDR2 SYDVKM. The V gene lost 5 bases and the J gene lost 10 bases, with 18 bases spanning the gap. This CDR3 is built from 14 residues. The CDR3 DNA reads as TGTGCCAGCAGTACTACTACGCGAGACGTGGAGCAGTTCTTC. As protein: CASSTTTRDVEQFF.